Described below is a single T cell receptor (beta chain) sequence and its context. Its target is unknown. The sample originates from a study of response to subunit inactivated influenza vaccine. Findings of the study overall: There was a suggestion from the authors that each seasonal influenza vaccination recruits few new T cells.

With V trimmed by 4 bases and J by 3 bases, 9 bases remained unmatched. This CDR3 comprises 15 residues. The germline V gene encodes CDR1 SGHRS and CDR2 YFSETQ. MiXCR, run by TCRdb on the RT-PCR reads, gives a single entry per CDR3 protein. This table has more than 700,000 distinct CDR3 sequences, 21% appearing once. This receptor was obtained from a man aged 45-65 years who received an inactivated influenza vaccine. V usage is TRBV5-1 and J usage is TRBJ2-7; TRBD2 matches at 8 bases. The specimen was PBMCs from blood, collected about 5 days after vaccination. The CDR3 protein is CASSATSGTSYEQYF. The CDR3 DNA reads TGCGCCAGCAGCGCTACTAGCGGTACAAGCTACGAGCAGTACTTC.